Listed here are 25 T cell receptor beta chains from one sample, sequenced in a study of cytomegalovirus exposure and HLA in healthy donors. The primer mix had 60 Vbeta and 13 Jbeta primers. Measured with immunoSEQ multiplex PCR; TCRdb has only the in-frame clones, and not every one. The top ten clones hold about 6.4% of a sample with some 150,000 clones, about 79% of them seen once. Sample: PBMCs. These receptors were collected from a man between 35 and 55 years old in good health and CMV-seropositive.

The chain joins TRBV5-6 to TRBJ2-1, with D maybe TRBD2 (5 bases). Trimming shortened V by 2 bases and J by 6 bases, and 6 bases separated the two germline ends. The CDR3 is made up of 12 amino acids. Germline values: CDR1 SGHDT, CDR2 YYEEEE. CDR3 sequence reads: CASSFRGNEQFF. The CDR3 nucleotides read TGTGCCAGCAGCTTTCGGGGCAATGAGCAGTTCTTC. Full variable domain (outside the CDR3, taken from reference TRBV5-6 and TRBJ2-1): DAGVTQSPTHLIKTRGQQVTLRCSPKSGHDTVSWYQQALGQGPQFIFQYYEEEERQRGNFPDRFSGHQFPNYSSELNVNALLLGDSALYLCASSFRGNEQFFGPGTRLTVL.

The CDR3 DNA is TGTGCCAGCAGCCCCTTCGGCTATGGCTACACCTTC. This sequence encodes CASSPFGYGYTF. The chain is built from TRBV9 and TRBJ1-2, with no clear D. CDR3 length equals 12 residues. The germline CDR1 and CDR2 sequences are SGDLS and YYNGEE. Trimming took 4 bases from V and 4 from J, leaving 8 bases between them.

This clone was recorded only once. This chain uses TRBV5-4 with TRBJ2-3; 13 nucleotides agree with TRBD2. CDR1 and CDR2 from the germline V gene are SGHNT and YYREEE (reference sequence). The CDR3 is 16 amino acids. V gave up 2 bases and J gave up 6 bases; unmatched junction bases: 6. As DNA, the CDR3 is TGTGCCAGCAGCTTCCGACTAGCGGGAGGTGGCGATACGCAGTATTTT. Protein product: CASSFRLAGGGDTQYF.

The chain uses TRBV6-6 and TRBJ2-5, with 11 bases matching TRBD2. With 6 bases clipped from V and 10 bases from J, the junction kept 10 bases outside the gene matches. The CDR3 is 14 residues long. CDR1 and CDR2 from the germline V gene are MNHNY and SVGAGI (reference sequence). This CDR3 reads CASRLAGGQRDQYF. CDR3 sequence (DNA): TGTGCCAGCAGGCTAGCGGGAGGCCAACGGGACCAGTACTTC.

V is TRBV19 and J is TRBJ2-6; D perhaps matches TRBD1 (5 bases). CDR1 is LNHDA, CDR2 SQIVND, per germline (reference sequence). The CDR3 spans 14 residues. With 8 bases removed from V and 1 base from J, the gap between germline ends came to 9 bases. The CDR3 region is CASAQASGANVLTF. Written as DNA, the CDR3 is TGTGCCAGTGCACAGGCGTCTGGGGCCAACGTCCTGACTTTC.

CDR3 in amino acids: CASSHILRRIRTDTQYF. For the CDR3, the DNA is TGCGCCAGCAGCCACATCTTAAGGAGGATTCGCACAGATACGCAGTATTTT. The rearrangement uses TRBV4-1 and TRBJ2-3; tentative D call: TRBD2 (5 bases). Between the trimmed V and J ends, which lost 3 bases and 1 base, there was a span of 17 bases. Germline lookup yields CDR1 MGHRA and CDR2 YSYEKL. CDR3 length equals 17 residues.

The V gene is TRBV6-5, the J gene TRBJ2-3; D not resolved. V was pared by 4 bases and J by 4 bases, with 9 bases between. Germline loops: CDR1 MNHEY, CDR2 SVGAGI. This CDR3 comprises 13 residues. CDR3 in DNA: TGTGCCAGCAGTTTACCACCAGCAGATACGCAGTATTTT. It codes for CASSLPPADTQYF.

The CDR3 region is CSVEEAGALQETQYF. CDR3 sequence (DNA): TGCAGCGTTGAAGAAGCGGGAGCGTTGCAAGAGACCCAGTACTTC. The chain is built from TRBV29-1 and TRBJ2-5, with 8 bases aligning to TRBD2. Germline CDR1 SQVTM, CDR2 ANQGSEA. The CDR3 contains 15 residues. V shed 0 bases, J shed 2 bases, and the junction held 5 bases outside the gene matches.

This chain connects TRBV7-9 to TRBJ1-1; 7 bases are a match to TRBD1. Germline lookup yields CDR1 SEHNR and CDR2 FQNEAQ (reference sequence). The trim removed 4 bases at V and 4 bases at J, leaving 6 bases unmatched. The CDR3 is made up of 14 amino acids. CDR3 loop: CASSSWTGGTEAFF. CDR3 DNA: TGTGCCAGCAGCTCATGGACAGGCGGCACTGAAGCTTTCTTT.

Only a few counts were recorded for this clone. This chain joins TRBV29-1 and TRBJ1-3; 8 bases line up with TRBD1. The trim removed 1 base at V and 2 bases at J, leaving 4 bases unmatched. This CDR3 has 15 amino acids. The germline V gene encodes CDR1 SQVTM and CDR2 ANQGSEA. The CDR3 loop is CSVEGIQGAGNTIYF. CDR3 nucleotides: TGCAGCGTTGAAGGAATACAGGGGGCTGGAAACACCATATATTTT.

This chain connects TRBV6-1 to TRBJ1-2; 10 bases align to TRBD1. The CDR3 sequence is 14 residues long. Germline V gene lookup returns CDR1 MNHNS and CDR2 SASEGT. The junction had 5 bases not matched to a gene; V was cut back by 6 bases and J by 4 bases. The CDR3 sequence is CASSPGDRGYGYTF. CDR3 nucleotides: TGTGCCAGCAGCCCTGGGGACAGGGGCTATGGCTACACCTTC.

The rearrangement links TRBV4-1 to TRBJ1-6; the D gene is possibly TRBD1 (6 bases). The CDR3 spans 16 residues. Germline values: CDR1 MGHRA, CDR2 YSYEKL. V dropped 0 bases and J dropped 6 bases, with 12 bases sitting between them. The CDR3 spells CASSQEQGFFNSPLHF. The DNA of the CDR3 is TGCGCCAGCAGCCAAGAACAGGGCTTTTTTAATTCACCCCTCCACTTT.

The rearrangement joins TRBV28 to TRBJ2-3; D unresolved. The germline V gene encodes CDR1 MDHEN and CDR2 SYDVKM. The CDR3 runs to 12 residues. Trimming took off 4 bases at V and 3 bases at J, with 5 bases between the two ends. Here the CDR3 reads CASSSQTDTQYF. CDR3 in DNA: TGTGCCAGCAGTTCACAGACAGATACGCAGTATTTT. Full variable domain (outside the CDR3, taken from reference TRBV28 and TRBJ2-3): DVKVTQSSRYLVKRTGEKVFLECVQDMDHENMFWYRQDPGLGLRLIYFSYDVKMKEKGDIPEGYSVSREKKERFSLILESASTNQTSMYLCASSSQTDTQYFGPGTRLTVL.

This clone was detected only once. This chain links TRBV7-2 with TRBJ2-7, with D perhaps TRBD1 (6 bases). Germline-derived CDR1 and CDR2 are SGHTA and FQGNSA. This CDR3 contains 13 residues. Trimming stripped 5 bases from V and 2 bases from J, with 10 bases between. The CDR3 loop reads CASSRQDTYEQYF. The CDR3 DNA reads TGTGCCAGCAGCCGACAGGATACCTACGAGCAGTACTTC.

The chain combines TRBV6-5 with TRBJ2-5; tentative D call: TRBD2 (5 bases). Germline lookup yields CDR1 MNHEY and CDR2 SVGAGI. CDR3 size: 13 residues. V was pared by 6 bases and J by 5 bases, with 13 bases between. DNA of the CDR3: TGTGCCAGCAGGGCACCGGGCGGGGAGACCCAGTACTTC. This codes for CASRAPGGETQYF.

The V gene is TRBV5-1, the J gene TRBJ2-6; possibly TRBD1 for D (6 bases). The CDR3 sequence is 16 residues long. Germline lookup yields CDR1 SGHRS and CDR2 YFSETQ. Trimming took off 0 bases at V and 1 base at J, with 8 bases between the two ends. CDR3 in DNA: TGCGCCAGCAGCTTGGGGGGGCAGTCTGGGGCCAACGTCCTGACTTTC. This translates into CASSLGGQSGANVLTF.

The chain couples TRBV7-2 to TRBJ2-3; tentatively, D is TRBD1 (6 bases). CDR1 SGHTA and CDR2 FQGNSA come from the germline V gene. V was shortened by 3 bases and J by 6 bases, with 10 bases between the two germline ends. The CDR3 has 13 amino acids. The CDR3 loop is CASSLNRADTQYF. CDR3 nucleotide sequence: TGTGCCAGCAGCTTGAACAGGGCGGATACGCAGTATTTT.

The chain combines TRBV30 with TRBJ2-7; 13 bases are a match to TRBD2. Germline CDR1 and CDR2: GTSNPN and SVGIG (reference sequence). There are 15 residues in the CDR3. Trimming cost V 2 bases and J 6 bases; bases outside gene matches: 7. The CDR3 loop is CAWSPQLAGGPEQYF. The CDR3 nucleotides read TGTGCCTGGAGTCCTCAACTAGCGGGAGGGCCCGAGCAGTACTTC.

The chain recombines TRBV12-5 with TRBJ2-2; D is uncertain. Germline CDR1 reads LGHNT; CDR2 reads FRNRAP. V lost 3 bases and J lost 5, with 4 bases in between. This CDR3 comprises 12 residues. The CDR3 nucleotides read TGTGCTAGTGGTTTAATAACCGGGGAGCTGTTTTTT. Amino acids: CASGLITGELFF.

The V and J genes are TRBV5-1 and TRBJ1-4, with 9 bases fitting TRBD1. J lost 5 bases, V lost 3 bases, and 8 bases had no gene match. The germline gives CDR1 SGHRS, CDR2 YFSETQ. There are 16 residues in the CDR3. CDR3 coding DNA: TGCGCCAGCAGCTCTTCTGCCGGGACAGGGAATGAAAAACTGTTTTTT. It encodes CASSSSAGTGNEKLFF. The full variable domain, completed using reference TRBV5-1 and TRBJ1-4, is KAGVTQTPRYLIKTRGQQVTLSCSPISGHRSVSWYQQTPGQGLQFLFEYFSETQRNKGNFPGRFSGRQFSNSRSEMNVSTLELGDSALYLCASSSSAGTGNEKLFFGSGTQLSVL.

This chain uses TRBV7-9 with TRBJ2-5, with 10 bases fitting TRBD1. Germline loops: CDR1 SEHNR, CDR2 FQNEAQ (reference sequence). V trimming: 5 bases; J trimming: 5 bases; junction bases outside the gene matches: 8. The CDR3 covers 15 residues. CDR3 nucleotides: TGTGCCAGCAGCAACCTGACAGGGGGCGGCGAGACCCAGTACTTC. Protein sequence: CASSNLTGGGETQYF.

The gene calls are TRBV29-1 and TRBJ2-7, with a weak D call TRBD1 (6 bases). This CDR3 region has 14 residues. Trimming took off 2 bases at V and 2 bases at J, with 13 bases between the two ends. Germline V lookup: CDR1 SQVTM, CDR2 ANQGSEA. The CDR3 is CSVETSQGPYEQYF. The DNA of the CDR3 is TGCAGCGTTGAAACAAGCCAGGGGCCCTACGAGCAGTACTTC.

This chain links TRBV18 with TRBJ1-5; 7 positions match TRBD1. The V segment lost 4 bases and the J segment 4 bases; nucleotides outside the gene matches: 4. Germline CDR1 is KGHSH and CDR2 is LQKENI. The CDR3 totals 14 residues. CDR3: CASSRDRANQPQHF. The CDR3 nucleotides read TGTGCCAGCTCACGAGACAGGGCTAATCAGCCCCAGCATTTT.

V gene TRBV28 combines with J gene TRBJ2-3; 8 bases fit TRBD1. This CDR3 comprises 15 residues. Germline CDR1 and CDR2: MDHEN and SYDVKM. With V trimmed by 5 bases and J by 1 base, 5 bases remained unmatched. As DNA, the CDR3 is TGTGCCAGCAGTCCCCCGGGACAGGGCACAGATACGCAGTATTTT. Encoded protein: CASSPPGQGTDTQYF.

CDR3 region: CASSLSMSSYNEQFF. The DNA for the CDR3 is TGTGCCAGTAGCCTTTCTATGAGCTCCTACAATGAGCAGTTCTTC. The chain uses TRBV19 and TRBJ2-1; D not certain. The CDR3 runs to 15 residues. The germline V gene encodes CDR1 LNHDA and CDR2 SQIVND (reference sequence). Trimming pared 6 bases from V and 0 bases from J, leaving 12 bases between.